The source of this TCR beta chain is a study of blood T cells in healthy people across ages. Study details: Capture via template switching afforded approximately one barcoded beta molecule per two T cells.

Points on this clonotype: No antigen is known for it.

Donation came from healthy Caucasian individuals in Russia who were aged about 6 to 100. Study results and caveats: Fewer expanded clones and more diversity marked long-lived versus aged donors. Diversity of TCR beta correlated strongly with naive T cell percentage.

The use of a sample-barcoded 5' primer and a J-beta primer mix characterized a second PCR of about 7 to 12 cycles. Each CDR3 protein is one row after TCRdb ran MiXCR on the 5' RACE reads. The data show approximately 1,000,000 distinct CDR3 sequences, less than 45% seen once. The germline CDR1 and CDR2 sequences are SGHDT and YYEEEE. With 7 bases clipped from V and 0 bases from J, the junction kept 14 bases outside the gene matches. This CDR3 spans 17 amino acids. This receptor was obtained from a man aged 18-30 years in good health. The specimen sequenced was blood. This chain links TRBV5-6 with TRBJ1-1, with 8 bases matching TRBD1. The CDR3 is CASYKLRTGRMNTEAFF. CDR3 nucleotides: TGTGCCAGCTACAAATTGCGGACAGGGCGCATGAACACTGAAGCTTTCTTT.